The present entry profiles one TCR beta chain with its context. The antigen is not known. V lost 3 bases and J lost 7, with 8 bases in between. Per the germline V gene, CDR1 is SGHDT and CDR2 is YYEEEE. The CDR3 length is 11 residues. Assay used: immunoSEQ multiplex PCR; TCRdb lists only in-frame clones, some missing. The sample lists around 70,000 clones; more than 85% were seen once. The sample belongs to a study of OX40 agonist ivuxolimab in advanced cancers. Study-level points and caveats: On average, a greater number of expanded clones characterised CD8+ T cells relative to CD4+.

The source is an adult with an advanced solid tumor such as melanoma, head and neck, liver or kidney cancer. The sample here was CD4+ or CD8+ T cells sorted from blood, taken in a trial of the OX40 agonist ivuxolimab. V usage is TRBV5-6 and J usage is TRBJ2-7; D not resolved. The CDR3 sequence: CASSYNSEQYF. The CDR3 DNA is TGTGCCAGCAGCTACAACTCGGAGCAGTACTTC.